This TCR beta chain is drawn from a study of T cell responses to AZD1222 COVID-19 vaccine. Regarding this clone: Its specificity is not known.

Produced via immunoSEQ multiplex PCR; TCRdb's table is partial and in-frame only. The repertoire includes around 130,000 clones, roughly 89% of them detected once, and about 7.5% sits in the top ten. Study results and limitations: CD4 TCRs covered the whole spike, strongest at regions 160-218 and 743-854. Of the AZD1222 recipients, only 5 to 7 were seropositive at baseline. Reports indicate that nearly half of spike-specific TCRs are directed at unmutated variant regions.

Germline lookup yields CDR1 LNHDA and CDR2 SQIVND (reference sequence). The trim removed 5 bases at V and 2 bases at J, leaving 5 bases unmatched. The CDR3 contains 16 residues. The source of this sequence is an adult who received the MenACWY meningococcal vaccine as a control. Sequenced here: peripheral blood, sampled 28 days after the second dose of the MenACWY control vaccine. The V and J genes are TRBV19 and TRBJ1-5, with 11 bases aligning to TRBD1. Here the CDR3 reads CASSLGTGGRNQPQHF. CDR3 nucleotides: TGTGCCAGTAGTCTCGGGACAGGGGGTCGCAATCAGCCCCAGCATTTT.